These 18 T cell receptor beta chains share one sample of origin, sequenced in a study of CD8 T cells in Susac syndrome. Random hexamers primed reverse transcription of about 0.5 to 1 ug RNA. TCRdb ran MiXCR on the immunoSEQ multiplex PCR reads and lists one entry per CDR3 protein. The sample gives approximately 150,000 distinct CDR3 sequences, around 94% of which show up once; over 0.07% is in the top ten. Sequencing was done on a sample of CD4+ T cells from PBMCs. The receptors derive from a human donor in good health.

The CDR3 reads CASSRGQVGTGELFF. In DNA, the CDR3 is TGCGCCAGCAGCCGGGGACAGGTCGGGACCGGGGAGCTGTTTTTT. The chain joins TRBV5-1 to TRBJ2-2; 8 bases fit TRBD1. This CDR3 has 15 residues. With V trimmed by 4 bases and J by 5 bases, 7 bases remained unmatched. Germline V lookup: CDR1 SGHRS, CDR2 YFSETQ.

This clonotype appeared once. The rearrangement joins TRBV5-6 to TRBJ2-7; TRBD2 is a possible D gene (5 bases). The V end lost 5 bases, the J end lost 0 bases, and 9 bases lay between the germline ends. Germline values: CDR1 SGHDT, CDR2 YYEEEE. This CDR3 region has 13 residues. The CDR3 coding sequence is TGTGCCAGCAGGGGGAGAGTCTCCTACGAGCAGTACTTC. Translating it yields CASRGRVSYEQYF.

V and J are TRBV30 and TRBJ1-4; 8 bases map to TRBD1. J gave up 4 bases and V 0 bases, and 1 base lay outside the gene matches. There are 14 residues in the CDR3. Germline lookup yields CDR1 GTSNPN and CDR2 SVGIG (reference sequence). CDR3 sequence reads: CAWSVQGGNEKLFF. CDR3 nucleotide sequence: TGTGCCTGGAGTGTACAGGGGGGTAATGAAAAACTGTTTTTT.

This chain joins TRBV5-1 and TRBJ1-5; D is ambiguous. The CDR3 runs to 14 residues. V was clipped by 4 bases and J by 7 bases, with 15 bases between them. Germline CDR1 reads SGHRS; CDR2 reads YFSETQ. In DNA, the CDR3 is TGCGCCAGCAGCCCGGAACCGGGAGGCCAGCCCCAGCATTTT. Its protein is CASSPEPGGQPQHF.

A single count supports this clonotype. J is TRBJ2-6 and V is TRBV29-1; no clear D. Trimming cost V 0 bases and J 0 bases, with 15 bases left between them. In germline, CDR1 is SQVTM, CDR2 ANQGSEA. The CDR3 spans 18 residues. The CDR3 reads CSVEDLRQVSSGANVLTF. CDR3 DNA sequence: TGCAGCGTTGAAGATTTAAGGCAGGTTAGCTCTGGGGCCAACGTCCTGACTTTC.

This clonotype was counted between two and nine times. This sequence joins TRBV12-3 or TRBV12-4 and TRBJ1-1; 8 positions match TRBD1. The CDR3 is 13 amino acids. The J segment lost 7 bases and the V segment lost 3 bases, leaving 4 bases of the junction unmatched. The CDR3 DNA is TGTGCCAGCAGTTTTGCGGACAGGGATGAAGCTTTCTTT. It codes for CASSFADRDEAFF.

The CDR3 DNA reads TGTGCCAGCAGCCGGGACAGGGGGATGTACGAGCAGTACTTC. Translation: CASSRDRGMYEQYF. V is TRBV5-4 and J is TRBJ2-7, with TRBD1 identical over 11 bases. Germline V gene data show CDR1 as SGHNT and CDR2 as YYREEE (reference sequence). Trimming took 4 bases from V and 4 from J; bases not matched to a gene: 4. The length of the CDR3 is 14 residues.

This clonotype was recorded only once. This chain connects TRBV18 to TRBJ2-7; TRBD2 matches at 7 bases. Trimming took 3 bases from V and 6 from J; bases not matched to a gene: 8. From germline, CDR1 is KGHSH and CDR2 LQKENI. The CDR3 runs 14 residues. This CDR3 is CASSPGGTSPEQYF. The CDR3 DNA sequence: TGTGCCAGCTCACCGGGGGGGACTTCCCCCGAGCAGTACTTC.

The chain carries TRBV7-2 and TRBJ2-3; D remains unclear. The CDR3 has 13 residues. CDR1 is SGHTA, CDR2 FQGNSA, per germline. V was clipped by 2 bases and J by 4 bases, with 7 bases between them. CDR3 in amino acids: CASSLMGSDTQYF. The CDR3 DNA reads TGTGCCAGCAGCTTAATGGGGTCAGATACGCAGTATTTT.

The chain carries TRBV29-1 and TRBJ1-2; the D is unclear. The CDR3 is made up of 14 amino acids. The V end was cut by 2 bases, the J end by 6 bases, with 16 bases between. Germline V gives CDR1 SQVTM, CDR2 ANQGSEA. The CDR3 reads CSVEKPAPADGYTF. CDR3 coding DNA: TGCAGCGTTGAAAAACCAGCCCCTGCTGATGGCTACACCTTC.

J is TRBJ2-7 and V is TRBV4-1; 9 bases match TRBD1. Losses at the gene ends were 4 bases for V and 3 bases for J; bases not matched to a gene: 10. CDR1 is MGHRA and CDR2 is YSYEKL in the germline V gene. The CDR3 covers 16 residues. DNA for the CDR3: TGCGCCAGCAGCCGAGGAACAGGGGGCTCCTTCTACGAGCAGTACTTC. Its protein is CASSRGTGGSFYEQYF.

The V call is TRBV20-1, the J call TRBJ2-3; D unclear. Germline V CDR1 and CDR2: DFQATT, SNEGSKA (reference sequence). V lost 0 bases to trimming and J lost 4 bases, with 8 bases between them. This CDR3 has 13 amino acids. CDR3 region: CSARDAPPDTQYF. CDR3 in DNA: TGCAGTGCTAGAGACGCGCCCCCAGATACGCAGTATTTT.

This clonotype was picked up one time. This chain links TRBV28 with TRBJ2-4; 9 nucleotides match TRBD1. This CDR3 contains 18 residues. The trim removed 7 bases at V and 0 bases at J, leaving 13 bases unmatched. Germline V gene lookup returns CDR1 MDHEN and CDR2 SYDVKM. CDR3 nucleotide sequence: TGTGCCAGCACCTTTACCGGGACAGGGCTTCTAGCCAAAAACATTCAGTACTTC. Amino acid sequence: CASTFTGTGLLAKNIQYF.

The rearrangement uses TRBV6-1 and TRBJ2-2; 7 bases are shared with TRBD2. The CDR3 totals 17 residues. J gave up 6 bases and V 2 bases, and 12 bases lay outside the gene matches. Germline V CDR1 and CDR2: MNHNS, SASEGT. DNA of the CDR3: TGTGCCAGCAGTGAAAGGGGACTATCCCGTCTATCCGGGGAGCTGTTTTTT. It translates to CASSERGLSRLSGELFF.

The chain combines TRBV5-4 with TRBJ2-1; 7 bases match TRBD2. Germline CDR1 and CDR2: SGHNT and YYREEE (reference sequence). Germline trimming cut 4 bases from V and 4 bases from J; bases unmatched to any gene: 5. The CDR3 spans 14 residues. The DNA for the CDR3 is TGTGCCAGCAGCCGCCGGGACTATTACAATGAGCAGTTCTTC. It specifies CASSRRDYYNEQFF.

This chain joins TRBV29-1 and TRBJ1-1, with D tentatively TRBD1 (5 bases). The CDR3 has 14 amino acids. The V end lost 1 base, the J end lost 4 bases, and 13 bases lay between the germline ends. Germline V gene lookup returns CDR1 SQVTM and CDR2 ANQGSEA. CDR3 in amino acids: CSVEVGGDATEAFF. Written as DNA, the CDR3 is TGCAGCGTTGAAGTAGGAGGGGACGCCACTGAAGCTTTCTTT.

The V gene is TRBV29-1, the J gene TRBJ2-7; perhaps TRBD2 as D (6 bases). Germline CDR1 reads SQVTM; CDR2 reads ANQGSEA. This CDR3 comprises 13 residues. V was pared by 2 bases and J by 6 bases, with 14 bases between. CDR3 nucleotides: TGCAGCGTTGAAATCACGGACGGGGGCGAGCAGTACTTC. It translates to CSVEITDGGEQYF.

V usage is TRBV27 and J usage is TRBJ2-7, with D tentatively TRBD1 (5 bases). Trimming removed 5 bases at V and 6 bases at J, with 8 bases between. The germline V gene encodes CDR1 MNHEY and CDR2 SMNVEV (reference sequence). The CDR3 loop spans 11 amino acids. The CDR3 DNA sequence: TGTGCCAGCAGTGGGGCAGCCGAGCAGTACTTC. Its protein product is CASSGAAEQYF.